This T cell receptor beta chain was documented in a study of blood T cells in healthy people across ages. The CDR3 has 11 residues. Germline V lookup: CDR1 GTSNPN, CDR2 SVGIG (reference sequence). RNA extraction gave at least 6 micrograms of total RNA per sample. For the second PCR, which ran for 7 to 11 cycles, a sample-barcoded 5' primer and a J-beta primer mix were used. One entry per CDR3 protein results from TCRdb running MiXCR on the 5' RACE reads. The data contain around 990,000 distinct CDR3 sequences, 35% to 40% of them singletons. This TCR derives from a man between 18 and 29 years old in good health. The chain combines TRBV30 with TRBJ2-6; D not resolved. Specimen: blood. The CDR3 nucleotides are TGTGGTAGCTCTGGGGCCAACGTCCTGACTTTC. Translated, it gives CGSSGANVLTF.